This T cell receptor (beta chain) emerged from a study of blood T cell repertoires in COVID-19. Overall study: Some COVID-19 samples were acute and others convalescent; all came from the United States, Italy and Spain. T cells, B-cell-depleted T cells, or PBMCs supplied cDNA or gDNA.

The CDR3 has 16 amino acids. CDR1 is SGHNT and CDR2 is YYREEE in the germline V gene (reference sequence). The junction had 6 bases not matched to a gene; V was cut back by 3 bases and J by 4 bases. Profiled with immunoSEQ multiplex PCR; TCRdb holds only in-frame clones, not every one. There are some 40,000 clones in the sample; 70% to 90% occur only once, and roughly 32% lies in the top ten. The sequence came from a man between 65 and 85 years old with active COVID-19. The V call is TRBV5-4, the J call TRBJ2-2; 10 bases line up with TRBD1. The sample taken for sequencing was peripheral blood. CDR3: CASSSPTGGVTGELFF. For the CDR3, the DNA is TGTGCCAGCAGCTCCCCGACAGGGGGCGTCACCGGGGAGCTGTTTTTT.